This T cell receptor beta chain is from a study of PD-1 blockade in classical Hodgkin lymphoma. General study results and limits: Compared with healthy donors, newly diagnosed patients reportedly showed lower baseline TCR diversity.

Some clones are missing from TCRdb's copy, which holds only in-frame ones; the method was immunoSEQ multiplex PCR. The sample lists about 14,000 clones, approximately 82% occurring once. With respect to this clone: Its target is unknown.

This CDR3 region has 13 residues. The J segment lost 4 bases and the V segment lost 2 bases, leaving 3 bases of the junction unmatched. CDR1 is SGHDT, CDR2 YYEEEE, per germline. Every single patient, without exception, relapsed after autologous stem cell transplantation, and brentuximab vedotin exposure varied. V usage is TRBV5-6 and J usage is TRBJ2-7, with 7 bases matching TRBD1. The material was peripheral blood mononuclear cells (PBMCs), obtained before the second cycle of nivolumab. The origin of this receptor is a human donor with classical Hodgkin lymphoma. CDR3 in DNA: TGTGCCAGCAGCTTCCACAGGGGTTACGAGCAGTACTTC. It is translated as CASSFHRGYEQYF. The full variable domain, completed using reference TRBV5-6 and TRBJ2-7, is DAGVTQSPTHLIKTRGQQVTLRCSPKSGHDTVSWYQQALGQGPQFIFQYYEEEERQRGNFPDRFSGHQFPNYSSELNVNALLLGDSALYLCASSFHRGYEQYFGPGTRLTVT.